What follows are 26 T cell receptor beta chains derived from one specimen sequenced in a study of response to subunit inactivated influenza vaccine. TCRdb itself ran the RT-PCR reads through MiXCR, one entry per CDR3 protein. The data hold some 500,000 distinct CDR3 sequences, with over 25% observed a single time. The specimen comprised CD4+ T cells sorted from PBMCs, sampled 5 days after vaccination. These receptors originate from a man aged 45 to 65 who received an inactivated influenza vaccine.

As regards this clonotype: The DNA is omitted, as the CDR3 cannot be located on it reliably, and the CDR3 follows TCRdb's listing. CDR3 residues: CSARVAGGNEKLLF. The V call is TRBV20-1, the J call TRBJ1-4; the D call in the table, TRBD1, was not verified against the DNA. Including both end residues, the CDR3 is 14 amino acids long. Germline V gene lookup returns CDR1 DFQATT and CDR2 SNEGSKA (reference sequence).

CDR3 DNA sequence: TGTGCCAGCAGCCAATCTTCGGTTTATGGCTACACCTTC. The encoded protein is CASSQSSVYGYTF. The chain is built from TRBV16 and TRBJ1-2; D gene ambiguous. The CDR3 loop spans 13 amino acids. Trimming removed 0 bases at V and 5 bases at J, with 7 bases between. The germline gives CDR1 KGHSY, CDR2 FQNENV.

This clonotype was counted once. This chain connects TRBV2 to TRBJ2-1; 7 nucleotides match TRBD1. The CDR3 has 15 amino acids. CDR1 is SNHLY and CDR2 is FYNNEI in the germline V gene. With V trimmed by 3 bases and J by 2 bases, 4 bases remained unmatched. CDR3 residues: CASSETGWTYNEQFF. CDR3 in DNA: TGTGCCAGCAGTGAGACAGGGTGGACCTACAATGAGCAGTTCTTC.

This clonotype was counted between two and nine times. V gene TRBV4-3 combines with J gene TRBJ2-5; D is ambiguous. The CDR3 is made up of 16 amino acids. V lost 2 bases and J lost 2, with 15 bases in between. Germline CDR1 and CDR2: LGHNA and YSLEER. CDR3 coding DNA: TGCGCCAGCAGCCAACTTCTTGGTGGGCCACAAGAGACCCAGTACTTC. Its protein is CASSQLLGGPQETQYF.

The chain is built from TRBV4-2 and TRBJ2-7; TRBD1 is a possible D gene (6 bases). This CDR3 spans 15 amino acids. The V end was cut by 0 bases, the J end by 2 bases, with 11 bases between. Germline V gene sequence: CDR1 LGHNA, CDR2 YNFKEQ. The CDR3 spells CASSQDYRATYEQYF. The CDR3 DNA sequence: TGTGCCAGCAGCCAAGATTACAGGGCCACCTACGAGCAGTACTTC.

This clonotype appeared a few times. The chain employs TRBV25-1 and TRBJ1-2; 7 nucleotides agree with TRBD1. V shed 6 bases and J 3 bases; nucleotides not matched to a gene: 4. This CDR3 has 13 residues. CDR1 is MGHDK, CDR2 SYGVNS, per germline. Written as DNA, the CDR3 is TGTGCCAGCAGAAGGGACAGCTACTATGGCTACACCTTC. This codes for CASRRDSYYGYTF.

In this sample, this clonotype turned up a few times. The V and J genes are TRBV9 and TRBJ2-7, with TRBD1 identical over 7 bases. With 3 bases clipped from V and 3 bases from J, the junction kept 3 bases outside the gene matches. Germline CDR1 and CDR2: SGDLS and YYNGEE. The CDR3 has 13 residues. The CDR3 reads CASSAGQNYEQYF. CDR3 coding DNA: TGTGCCAGCAGCGCGGGACAGAACTACGAGCAGTACTTC.

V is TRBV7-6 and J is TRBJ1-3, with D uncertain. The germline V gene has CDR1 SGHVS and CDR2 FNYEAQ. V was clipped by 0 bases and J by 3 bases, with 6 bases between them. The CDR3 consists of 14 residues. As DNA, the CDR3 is TGTGCCAGCAGCTTAGCAGATATTGGAAACACCATATATTTT. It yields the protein CASSLADIGNTIYF.

CDR3 nucleotide sequence: TGTGCCAGCTCACCTCCTAGCGGGAGGAGAGGGAATGAGCAGTTCTTC. The encoded protein is CASSPPSGRRGNEQFF. The rearrangement links TRBV18 to TRBJ2-1; 11 bases align to TRBD2. This CDR3 is built from 16 residues. The V segment lost 3 bases and the J segment 7 bases; nucleotides outside the gene matches: 8. Germline CDR1 is KGHSH and CDR2 is LQKENI.

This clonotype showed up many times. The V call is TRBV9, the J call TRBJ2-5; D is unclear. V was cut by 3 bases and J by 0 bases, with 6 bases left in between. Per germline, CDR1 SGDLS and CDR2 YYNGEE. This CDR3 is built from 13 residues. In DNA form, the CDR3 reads TGTGCCAGCAGCGGCCCGAACCAAGAGACCCAGTACTTC. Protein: CASSGPNQETQYF.

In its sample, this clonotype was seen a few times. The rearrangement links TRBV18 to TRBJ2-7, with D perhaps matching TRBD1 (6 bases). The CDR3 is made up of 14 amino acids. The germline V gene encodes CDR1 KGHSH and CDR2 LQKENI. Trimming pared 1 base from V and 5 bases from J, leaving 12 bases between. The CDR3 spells CASSPRQVGDEQYF. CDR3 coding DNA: TGTGCCAGCTCACCACGACAGGTGGGAGACGAGCAGTACTTC.

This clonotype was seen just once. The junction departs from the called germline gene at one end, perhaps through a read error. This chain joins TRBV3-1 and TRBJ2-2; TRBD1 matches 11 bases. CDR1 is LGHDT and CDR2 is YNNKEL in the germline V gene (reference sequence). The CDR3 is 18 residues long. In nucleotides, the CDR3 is TGTGTCAGCAGCCCACAAAAATTCGGGACAGGGGGCACCGGGGAGCTGTTTTTT. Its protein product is CVSSPQKFGTGGTGELFF.

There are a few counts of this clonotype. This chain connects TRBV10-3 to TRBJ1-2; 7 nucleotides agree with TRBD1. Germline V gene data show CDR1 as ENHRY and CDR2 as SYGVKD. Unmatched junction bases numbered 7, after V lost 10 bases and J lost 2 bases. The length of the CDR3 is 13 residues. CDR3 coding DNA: TGTGCCACCACGACAGGGTTAAACTATGGCTACACCTTC. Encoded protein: CATTTGLNYGYTF.

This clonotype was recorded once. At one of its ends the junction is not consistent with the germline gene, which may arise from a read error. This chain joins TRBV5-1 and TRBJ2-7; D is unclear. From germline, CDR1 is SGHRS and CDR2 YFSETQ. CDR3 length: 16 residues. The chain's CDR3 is CANSLAVWLISYEQYF. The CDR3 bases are TGCGCCAACAGCCTGGCAGTCTGGTTAATCTCCTACGAGCAGTACTTC. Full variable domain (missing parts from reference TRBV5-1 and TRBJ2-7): KAGVTQTPRYLIKTRGQQVTLSCSPISGHRSVSWYQQTPGQGLQFLFEYFSETQRNKGNFPGRFSGRQFSNSRSEMNVSTLELGDSALYLCANSLAVWLISYEQYFGPGTRLTVT.

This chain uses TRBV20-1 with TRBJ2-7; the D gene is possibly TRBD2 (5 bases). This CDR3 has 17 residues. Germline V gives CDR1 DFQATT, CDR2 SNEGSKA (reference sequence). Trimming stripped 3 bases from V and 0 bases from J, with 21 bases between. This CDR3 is CSARRVVYMGSSYEQYF. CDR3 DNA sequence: TGCAGTGCTAGGAGGGTGGTATATATGGGGAGCTCCTACGAGCAGTACTTC.

The CDR3, as DNA: TGTGCCAGCAGTCTTCAGGGGGCAGGGAACACCGGGGAGCTGTTTTTT. This gives the protein CASSLQGAGNTGELFF. The J gene is TRBJ2-2, the V gene TRBV27, with 8 bases aligning to TRBD1. CDR1 is MNHEY and CDR2 is SMNVEV in the germline V gene (reference sequence). J gave up 1 base and V 5 bases, and 6 bases lay outside the gene matches. This CDR3 spans 16 amino acids.

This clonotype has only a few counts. The CDR3 loop reads CASSLGGSGGPTDTQYF. In nucleotides, the CDR3 is TGTGCCAGCAGCTTAGGAGGTAGCGGGGGGCCTACAGATACGCAGTATTTT. The chain carries TRBV7-2 and TRBJ2-3; 10 positions match TRBD2. The J segment lost 3 bases and the V segment lost 1 base, leaving 7 bases of the junction unmatched. In germline, CDR1 is SGHTA, CDR2 FQGNSA. The CDR3 contains 17 residues.

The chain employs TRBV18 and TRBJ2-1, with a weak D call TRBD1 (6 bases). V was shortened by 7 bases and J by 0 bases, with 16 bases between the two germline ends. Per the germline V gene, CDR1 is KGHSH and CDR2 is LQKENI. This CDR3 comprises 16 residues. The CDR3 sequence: CASLPRGKSSYNEQFF. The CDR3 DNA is TGTGCCAGCTTACCTAGGGGGAAGAGCTCCTACAATGAGCAGTTCTTC.

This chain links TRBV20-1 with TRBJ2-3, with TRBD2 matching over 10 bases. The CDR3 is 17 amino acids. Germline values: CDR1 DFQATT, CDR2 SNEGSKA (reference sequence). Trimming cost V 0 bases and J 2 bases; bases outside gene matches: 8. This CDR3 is CSARDDQRGGPTDTQYF. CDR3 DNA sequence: TGCAGTGCTAGAGATGACCAGCGGGGGGGCCCCACAGATACGCAGTATTTT.

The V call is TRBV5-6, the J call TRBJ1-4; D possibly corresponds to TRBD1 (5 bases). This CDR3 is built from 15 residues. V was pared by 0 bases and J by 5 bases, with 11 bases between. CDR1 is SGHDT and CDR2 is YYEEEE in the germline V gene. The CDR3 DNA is TGTGCCAGCAGCTTGGATGCAGGGATAAATGAAAAACTGTTTTTT. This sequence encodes CASSLDAGINEKLFF.

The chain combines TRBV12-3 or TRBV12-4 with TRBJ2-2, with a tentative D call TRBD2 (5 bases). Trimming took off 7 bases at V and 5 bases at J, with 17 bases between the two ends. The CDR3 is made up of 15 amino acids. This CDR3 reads CASTFSNRGTGELFF. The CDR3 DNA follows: TGTGCCAGCACCTTCTCAAACCGGGGTACCGGGGAGCTGTTTTTT.

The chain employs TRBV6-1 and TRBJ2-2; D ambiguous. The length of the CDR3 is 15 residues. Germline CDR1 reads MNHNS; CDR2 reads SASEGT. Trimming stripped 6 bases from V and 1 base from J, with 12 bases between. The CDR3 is CASSRRVQNTGELFF. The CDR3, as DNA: TGTGCCAGCAGCCGCCGGGTCCAGAACACCGGGGAGCTGTTTTTT.

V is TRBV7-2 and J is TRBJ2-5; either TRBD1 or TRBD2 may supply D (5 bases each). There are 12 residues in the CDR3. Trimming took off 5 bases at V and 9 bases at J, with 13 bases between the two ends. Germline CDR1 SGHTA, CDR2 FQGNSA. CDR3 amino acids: CASSQPGRAQYF. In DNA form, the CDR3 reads TGTGCCAGCAGCCAACCGGGGCGGGCCCAGTACTTC.

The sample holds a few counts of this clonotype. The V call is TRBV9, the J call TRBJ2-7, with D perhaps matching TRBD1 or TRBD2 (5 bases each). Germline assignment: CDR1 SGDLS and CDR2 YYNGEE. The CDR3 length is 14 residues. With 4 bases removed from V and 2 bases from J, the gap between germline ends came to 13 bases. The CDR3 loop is CASSNRDGAYEQYF. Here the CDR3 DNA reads TGTGCCAGCAGCAACCGGGACGGAGCCTACGAGCAGTACTTC.

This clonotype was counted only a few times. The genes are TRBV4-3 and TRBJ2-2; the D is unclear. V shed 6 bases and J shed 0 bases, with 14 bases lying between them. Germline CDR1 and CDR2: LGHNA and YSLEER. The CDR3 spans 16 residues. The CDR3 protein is CASRQLYRANTGELFF. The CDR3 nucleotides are TGCGCCAGCAGACAACTGTACCGCGCGAACACCGGGGAGCTGTTTTTT.

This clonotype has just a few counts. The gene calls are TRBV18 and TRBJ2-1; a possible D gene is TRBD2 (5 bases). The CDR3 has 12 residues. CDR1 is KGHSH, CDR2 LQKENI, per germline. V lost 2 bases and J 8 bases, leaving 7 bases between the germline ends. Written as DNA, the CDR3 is TGTGCCAGCTCACCAGGACTTGATGAGCAGTTCTTC. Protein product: CASSPGLDEQFF.